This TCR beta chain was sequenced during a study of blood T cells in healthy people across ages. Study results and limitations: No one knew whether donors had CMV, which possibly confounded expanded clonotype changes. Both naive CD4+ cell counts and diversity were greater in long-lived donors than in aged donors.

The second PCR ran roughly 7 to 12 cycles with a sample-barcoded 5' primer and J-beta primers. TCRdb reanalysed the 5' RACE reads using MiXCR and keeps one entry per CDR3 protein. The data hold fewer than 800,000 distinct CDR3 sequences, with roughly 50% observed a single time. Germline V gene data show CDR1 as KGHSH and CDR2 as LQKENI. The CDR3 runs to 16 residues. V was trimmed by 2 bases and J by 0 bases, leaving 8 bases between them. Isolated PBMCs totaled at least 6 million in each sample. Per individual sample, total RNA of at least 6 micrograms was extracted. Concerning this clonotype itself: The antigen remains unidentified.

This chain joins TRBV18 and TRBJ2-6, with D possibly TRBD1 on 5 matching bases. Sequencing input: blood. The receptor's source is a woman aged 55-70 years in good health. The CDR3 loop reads CASSPGASSGANVLTF. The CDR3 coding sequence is TGTGCCAGCTCACCAGGGGCGTCCTCTGGGGCCAACGTCCTGACTTTC.